Listed below are T cell receptor beta chains from one sample, sequenced in a study of blood T cells in healthy people across ages. Via MiXCR, TCRdb re-called the 5' RACE reads, giving one row per CDR3 protein. This repertoire shows under 750,000 distinct CDR3 sequences, 40% to 50% found once; its top ten account for around 23%. Input material: blood. These receptors were taken from an elderly man in good health. Both conserved end residues are part of each CDR3. D genes are given only for firm matches. Rows give clone size only sometimes, using once, few, many, or a class for an expanded clone.

CDR3: CASSFTGTDNSPLHF
DNA: TGCGCCAGCAGCTTCACCGGGACCGATAATTCACCCCTCCACTTT
J: TRBJ1-6
size: once
V: TRBV5-1
length: 15
D: NA

CDR3: CASSVDGRAVPYF
DNA: TGTGCCAGCAGCGTAGACGGGCGAGCGGTCCCGTACTTC
J: TRBJ2-5
size: NA
V: TRBV9
length: 13
D: NA

CDR3: CASSLGTGRSPLHF
DNA: TGTGCCAGCAGCCTCGGGACAGGGAGATCACCCCTCCACTTT
J: TRBJ1-6
size: NA
V: TRBV7-3
length: 14
D: TRBD1

CDR3: CSARNYQVNYGYTF
DNA: TGCAGTGCCAGGAATTATCAGGTTAACTATGGCTACACCTTC
J: TRBJ1-2
size: once
V: TRBV20-1
length: 14
D: NA

CDR3: CASSPSDTTDYNEQFF
DNA: TGTGCCAGCAGCCCATCGGACACAACCGACTACAATGAGCAGTTCTTC
J: TRBJ2-1
size: many
V: TRBV4-2
length: 16
D: NA

CDR3: CASSHQTWDNEQFF
DNA: TGTGCCAGCAGCCACCAGACTTGGGACAATGAGCAGTTCTTC
J: TRBJ2-1
size: NA
V: TRBV4-2
length: 14
D: NA

CDR3: CASSVTPGKTQYF
DNA: TGTGCCAGCAGCGTAACTCCGGGGAAGACCCAGTACTTC
J: TRBJ2-5
size: NA
V: TRBV9
length: 13
D: NA

CDR3: CASSPRQGDTQYF
DNA: TGTGCCAGCAGCCCCAGACAGGGGGATACGCAGTATTTT
J: TRBJ2-3
size: NA
V: TRBV9
length: 13
D: TRBD1

CDR3: CASSYHRTDTQYF
DNA: TGTGCCAGCAGCTACCATCGCACAGATACGCAGTATTTT
J: TRBJ2-3
size: few
V: TRBV7-2
length: 13
D: NA

CDR3: CASSVVSHGVVEQFF
DNA: TGTGCCAGCAGCGTGGTTAGTCACGGGGTTGTTGAGCAGTTCTTC
J: TRBJ2-1
size: few
V: TRBV9
length: 15
D: NA

CDR3: CASSEGQDLGGDEQFF
DNA: TGTGCCAGCAGTGAAGGGCAGGATCTGGGCGGTGATGAGCAGTTCTTC
J: TRBJ2-1
size: NA
V: TRBV2
length: 16
D: NA

CDR3: CASSLSQGLPYEQYF
DNA: TGTGCCAGCAGCCTATCCCAGGGCCTTCCCTACGAGCAGTACTTC
J: TRBJ2-7
size: NA
V: TRBV7-2
length: 15
D: NA